Following are 8 T cell receptor beta chains from one sample sequenced in a study of a mutant IDH1 vaccine in newly diagnosed glioma. Time point given: week 35, safety follow-up. Doses comprised 300 ug of mutant IDH1 20-mer peptide each, plus topical imiquimod. Only in-frame clones appear in the TCRdb table, and some are missing; sequencing was by immunoSEQ multiplex PCR. The sample includes 31,000 or so clones, about 80% of them seen just once. Their specific antigens are unknown. This specimen was PBMCs, taken from a glioma patient whose treatment included an IDH1 peptide vaccine. All receptors come from a man between 25 and 39 years old with glioma.

The V and J genes are TRBV15 and TRBJ2-3; 10 bases fit TRBD2. CDR1 is LNHNV and CDR2 is YYDKDF in the germline V gene (reference sequence). Unmatched junction bases numbered 10, after V lost 2 bases and J lost 5 bases. The CDR3 is made up of 17 amino acids. CDR3 protein: CATSRLAGDPGEDTQYF. The CDR3 DNA is TGTGCCACCAGCAGACTAGCGGGAGATCCTGGGGAAGATACGCAGTATTTT.

This clone is a singleton in its sample. The CDR3 region has the DNA TGTGCCAGCTCACCCCGGACGGATCATTATCCCTATGGCTACACCTTC. Its translation: CASSPRTDHYPYGYTF. The J gene is TRBJ1-2, the V gene TRBV18; D unresolved. The CDR3 is 16 residues long. Germline V CDR1 and CDR2: KGHSH, LQKENI. The V end was cut by 3 bases, the J end by 4 bases, with 18 bases between.

The chain couples TRBV2 to TRBJ2-7; perhaps D is TRBD1 or TRBD2 (5 bases each). Germline CDR1 is SNHLY and CDR2 is FYNNEI. The CDR3 is 14 residues long. Between the trimmed V and J ends, which lost 5 bases and 2 bases, there was a span of 13 bases. The CDR3 here is CASSRDGRPYEQYF. In nucleotides, the CDR3 is TGTGCCAGCAGTCGGGACGGACGCCCCTACGAGCAGTACTTC.

V is TRBV5-1 and J is TRBJ2-3; D perhaps matches TRBD2 (6 bases). Per the germline V gene, CDR1 is SGHRS and CDR2 is YFSETQ. V was cut by 4 bases and J by 5 bases, with 20 bases left in between. The CDR3 runs 16 residues. The chain's CDR3 is CASSPRGGGVGDTQYF. The CDR3 DNA is TGCGCCAGCAGCCCCCGAGGAGGAGGGGTTGGAGATACGCAGTATTTT.

The rearrangement links TRBV25-1 to TRBJ1-4, with TRBD1 identical over 7 bases. The length of the CDR3 is 13 residues. The trim removed 6 bases at V and 10 bases at J, leaving 8 bases unmatched. Germline V gives CDR1 MGHDK, CDR2 SYGVNS. CDR3: CASRQTGDVKLFF. CDR3 bases: TGTGCCAGCAGGCAAACAGGGGATGTAAAACTGTTTTTT.

This clone is termed medium-sized. The V gene is TRBV30, the J gene TRBJ1-3; TRBD1 might be the D (6 bases). From germline, CDR1 is GTSNPN and CDR2 SVGIG (reference sequence). V lost 4 bases, J lost 7 bases, and 35 bases lay in between. The CDR3 has 20 residues. The CDR3 DNA sequence: TGTGCCTGGACCATAGATGGGACATTCACGTGGGCCACGCAGATGAACACCATATATTTT. This sequence encodes CAWTIDGTFTWATQMNTIYF.

This chain links TRBV10-1 with TRBJ1-1; TRBD1 might be the D (5 bases). Germline lookup yields CDR1 WNHNN and CDR2 SYGVQD (reference sequence). V was pared by 3 bases and J by 3 bases, with 14 bases between. There are 15 residues in the CDR3. The CDR3 coding sequence is TGCGCCAGCAGTGACCAGGACACGAGAGACACTGAAGCTTTCTTT. It specifies CASSDQDTRDTEAFF.

The CDR3 sequence is CASSQADVRIEAFF. For the CDR3, the DNA is TGCGCCAGCAGCCAAGCCGACGTACGGATAGAAGCTTTCTTT. The chain recombines TRBV4-1 with TRBJ1-1; D is unclear. The CDR3 spans 14 residues. V was pared by 1 base and J by 8 bases, with 14 bases between. From germline, CDR1 is MGHRA and CDR2 YSYEKL.